This is a list of T cell receptor beta chains from one sample in a study of control samples from healthy donors and cancer patients. Assay: immunoSEQ multiplex PCR; the TCRdb copy retains only in-frame clones and omits some. The sample records more than 100,000 clones, 91% being singletons. The specimen was blood. The source is a man younger than 30 in good health. CDR3s include the opening cysteine and the closing phenylalanine or tryptophan. Each record gives: CDR3 protein, CDR3 DNA, J gene, clone size, D gene, V gene, CDR3 length. D genes are given only for firm matches. Expanded clones get a size class; other rows say once, few or many, or leave the size out.

CDR3: CASSEEGTTDEQYF
DNA: TGCGCCAGCAGTGAGGAGGGGACGACCGACGAGCAGTACTTC
J: TRBJ2-7
size: -
D: -
V: TRBV10-1
length: 14

CDR3: CASSLMVAADTQYF
DNA: TGTGCCAGCAGCTTAATGGTTGCCGCAGATACGCAGTATTTT
J: TRBJ2-3
size: -
D: -
V: TRBV7-3
length: 14

CDR3: CASSTGHSNQPQHF
DNA: TGTGCCAGCAGTACAGGGCATAGCAATCAGCCCCAGCATTTT
J: TRBJ1-5
size: -
D: -
V: TRBV7-9
length: 14

CDR3: CASSVVGGPDTQYF
DNA: TGTGCCAGCAGCGTAGTGGGCGGGCCAGATACGCAGTATTTT
J: TRBJ2-3
size: -
D: -
V: TRBV9
length: 14

CDR3: CASSLDLTANYGYTF
DNA: TGCGCCAGCAGCTTGGATCTCACAGCGAACTATGGCTACACCTTC
J: TRBJ1-2
size: -
D: -
V: TRBV5-1
length: 15

CDR3: CASSQSRTGGNTIYF
DNA: TGTGCCAGCAGCCAGTCACGGACAGGAGGAAACACCATATATTTT
J: TRBJ1-3
size: -
D: TRBD1
V: TRBV7-9
length: 15

CDR3: CASSPLIFTTRQEIGYGYTF
DNA: TGCGCCAGCAGCCCGCTGATTTTTACAACGCGGCAGGAAATCGGCTATGGCTACACCTTC
J: TRBJ1-2
size: -
D: -
V: TRBV5-1
length: 20

CDR3: CASSAKTGGLTDTQYF
DNA: TGTGCCAGCAGTGCAAAGACAGGTGGTCTCACAGATACGCAGTATTTT
J: TRBJ2-3
size: -
D: -
V: TRBV6-1
length: 16

CDR3: CASSPGVKTEAFF
DNA: TGTGCCAGCTCACCAGGGGTAAAGACTGAAGCTTTCTTT
J: TRBJ1-1
size: -
D: -
V: TRBV18
length: 13

CDR3: CASSERGIRGDTQYF
DNA: TGCGCCAGCAGTGAACGGGGGATTCGAGGAGATACGCAGTATTTT
J: TRBJ2-3
size: -
D: -
V: TRBV10-1
length: 15

CDR3: CASSAQRSNYGYTF
DNA: TGTGCCAGCAGCGCTCAGAGGTCTAACTATGGCTACACCTTC
J: TRBJ1-2
size: -
D: -
V: TRBV9
length: 14

CDR3: CAISRGVKSQETQYF
DNA: TGTGCCATCAGCAGGGGGGTTAAATCCCAAGAGACCCAGTACTTC
J: TRBJ2-5
size: -
D: -
V: TRBV10-3
length: 15

CDR3: CAWSATGTGVISEAFF
DNA: TGTGCCTGGAGTGCCACCGGGACAGGGGTTATCTCTGAAGCTTTCTTT
J: TRBJ1-1
size: -
D: TRBD1
V: TRBV30
length: 16

CDR3: CASSDGRRGPLHF
DNA: TGTGCCAGCAGTGATGGACGGCGTGGACCCCTCCACTTT
J: TRBJ1-6
size: -
D: -
V: TRBV25-1
length: 13

CDR3: CASSALDRLGGYTF
DNA: TGTGCCAGCAGCGCCCTTGACAGGCTGGGCGGCTACACCTTC
J: TRBJ1-2
size: once
D: -
V: TRBV21-1
length: 14

CDR3: CASQGYQNTEAFF
DNA: TGTGCCAGCCAGGGGTACCAGAACACTGAAGCTTTCTTT
J: TRBJ1-1
size: -
D: -
V: TRBV18
length: 13

CDR3: CASSRDGLTPLHF
DNA: TGTGCCAGCAGCAGGGACGGCCTAACCCCCCTCCACTTT
J: TRBJ1-6
size: -
D: -
V: TRBV7-3
length: 13

CDR3: CATSGGGTGVANYGYTF
DNA: TGTGCCACCAGTGGCGGGGGGACAGGGGTTGCTAACTATGGCTACACCTTC
J: TRBJ1-2
size: -
D: TRBD1
V: TRBV24-1
length: 17

CDR3: CAISHRGSRANSPLHF
DNA: TGTGCCATCTCACACAGGGGAAGTCGGGCTAATTCACCCCTCCACTTT
J: TRBJ1-6
size: -
D: TRBD1
V: TRBV10-3
length: 16

CDR3: CASSTSGDRESTEAFF
DNA: TGTGCCAGCAGCACTTCAGGGGACAGGGAAAGTACTGAAGCTTTCTTT
J: TRBJ1-1
size: -
D: TRBD1
V: TRBV6-6
length: 16

CDR3: CASSRDISNYGYTF
DNA: TGTGCCAGCAGCCGGGACATCTCTAACTATGGCTACACCTTC
J: TRBJ1-2
size: -
D: -
V: TRBV11-2
length: 14

CDR3: CASSSQGHDNEQFF
DNA: TGCGCCAGCAGCTCCCAAGGACACGATAATGAGCAGTTCTTC
J: TRBJ2-1
size: -
D: -
V: TRBV5-1
length: 14

CDR3: CASSWRSGGRDPYEQYF
DNA: TGTGCCAGCAGTTGGAGATCAGGGGGAAGGGATCCGTACGAGCAGTACTTC
J: TRBJ2-7
size: -
D: TRBD1
V: TRBV25-1
length: 17

CDR3: CASSLAGFSFLNTEAFF
DNA: TGTGCCAGCAGCTTAGCCGGGTTCAGCTTTTTAAACACTGAAGCTTTCTTT
J: TRBJ1-1
size: -
D: -
V: TRBV7-9
length: 17

CDR3: CASSDPWRQGVGYTF
DNA: TGTGCCAGCAGTGACCCATGGCGTCAAGGGGTAGGCTACACCTTC
J: TRBJ1-2
size: -
D: -
V: TRBV6-1
length: 15